This TCR beta chain was recovered during a study of T cell responses to AZD1222 COVID-19 vaccine. Notes on the study in general: The donors showed a predominance of white British ancestry and of females, with possible underestimation of clonal diversity. The repertoires were collected only after the peak T cell response. A reported finding is that nearly half of spike-specific TCRs target unmutated variant regions. Just a handful of AZD1222 recipients tested seropositive at baseline.

Sequencing used immunoSEQ multiplex PCR; TCRdb keeps in-frame clones, though not all of them. The data contain approximately 200,000 clones, around 86% of them seen just once; the ten biggest clones take up under 3.5%. For this clone: Antigen unknown.

CDR1 is MDHEN, CDR2 SYDVKM, per germline. This CDR3 has 15 amino acids. V was trimmed by 5 bases and J by 7 bases, leaving 15 bases between them. The sequence was obtained from an adult in good health. V and J are TRBV28 and TRBJ1-6, with a weak D call TRBD1 (5 bases). The material was peripheral blood, obtained on day 0 of MenACWY control vaccination. The CDR3 bases are TGTGCCAGCAGTGCCCCCGGGACGGTAAATTCACCCCTCCACTTT. This translates into CASSAPGTVNSPLHF. The whole variable domain, filled in from reference TRBV28 and TRBJ1-6, reads DVKVTQSSRYLVKRTGEKVFLECVQDMDHENMFWYRQDPGLGLRLIYFSYDVKMKEKGDIPEGYSVSREKKERFSLILESASTNQTSMYLCASSAPGTVNSPLHFGNGTRLTVT.